This TCR beta chain stems from a study of T cells in narcolepsy (dated by TCRdb to 2016 to 2019). For the study in its entirety: Healthy control donors were enrolled in the study alongside patients who had narcolepsy type 1 or type 2 (NT1, NT2). The study sought autoreactive T cells targeting hypocretin neuron self-antigens (hypocretin, TRIB2) in narcolepsy patients, using TCR Vbeta sequencing to track clonotypes in blood and CSF.

The method was the immunoSEQ multiplex PCR assay. This immuneACCESS table, as held by TCRdb, lists in-frame sequences with V and J called but not all clones. Of the missing ones, under half trace to an unresolved V gene in checked studies; the others have no known cause. In this sample the table shows some 30,000 clones, 83% of which occur a single time. Together, the top ten hold approximately 2.5% of the sample. Taken from the germline V gene, the CDR1 and CDR2 loops are SGHDT and YYEEEE. The trim is 5 bases for V and 3 bases for J, with a gap of 8 bases between the germline ends. The CDR3 runs 13 residues from the cysteine to the phenylalanine. The sequence is cut down to CDR3 DNA, 39 bases in frame from base 1. For TCR Vbeta sequencing, memory CD4+ T cells were sorted ex vivo from the peripheral blood of narcolepsy patients and healthy controls. A remark on this clone: Its antigen is unknown. No much larger clonotype is one base removed from it; base qualities were not supplied.

The investigation overall reported the following: HCRT-specific and TRIB2-specific autoreactive clonotypes were highlighted in plots that compared CD4+ T cell clonotypes in CSF versus blood from the same patient. Certain blood memory CD4+ repertoires from patients and controls had no sequences that matched autoreactive T cell clones. Autoreactive clonotypes were reported to be detected serially in the blood of the same patients and of different patients, but not in the blood of healthy controls. Numbers of sequenced blood memory CD4+ clonotypes were comparable, with averages of approximately 39,000 in patients and roughly 33,000 in controls.

The TCR sequence derives from a human donor with narcolepsy. The sequenced sample was CD45RA- memory CD4+ T cells from PBMCs. Per the publication, the cell subset or site label means: memory T cells sorted ex vivo from peripheral blood. The chain is assembled from TRBV5-6 and TRBJ2-2; no D gene call is confident. The bases read TGTGCCAGCAGTCGAGCCCACACCGGGGAGCTGTTTTTT. Its coded protein is CASSRAHTGELFF.